A single sample gave rise to the 20 T cell receptor beta chains below, sequenced in a study of control samples from healthy donors and cancer patients. Repertoires were generated with immunoSEQ multiplex PCR, while TCRdb's copy carries only in-frame clones and drops some. The sample comprises 80,000 to 100,000 clones, roughly 88% of which are singletons, and 12% to 15% rests with the top ten. The sequenced sample consisted of blood. These receptors came from a man aged 25 to 40 in good health.

This sequence joins TRBV6-5 and TRBJ2-5, with 10 bases matching TRBD1. Unmatched junction bases numbered 1, after V lost 5 bases and J lost 4 bases. CDR1 MNHEY and CDR2 SVGAGI come from the germline V gene. The CDR3 sequence is 13 residues long. CDR3: CASSRDRGETQYF. The DNA of the CDR3 is TGTGCCAGCAGTCGGGACAGGGGAGAGACCCAGTACTTC.

This chain connects TRBV28 to TRBJ2-3; 7 bases line up with TRBD2. Germline trimming cut 5 bases from V and 2 bases from J; bases unmatched to any gene: 10. The V gene's germline CDR1 is MDHEN and CDR2 SYDVKM. This CDR3 contains 16 residues. The CDR3 sequence: CASSPQRGGLTDTQYF. Written as DNA, the CDR3 is TGTGCCAGCAGTCCGCAGCGGGGAGGCCTCACAGATACGCAGTATTTT.

This rearrangement joins TRBV19 to TRBJ1-4; 7 bases fit TRBD1. In germline, CDR1 is LNHDA, CDR2 SQIVND (reference sequence). The CDR3 length is 17 residues. Germline trimming cut 6 bases from V and 5 bases from J; bases unmatched to any gene: 15. This CDR3 reads CASSSVAGGASNEKLFF. The CDR3 DNA is TGTGCCAGTAGCTCGGTTGCAGGGGGAGCTTCGAATGAAAAACTGTTTTTT.

This clone came up once. V and J are TRBV9 and TRBJ1-4, with TRBD1 as a possible D gene (6 bases). The V end lost 3 bases, the J end lost 3 bases, and 12 bases lay between the germline ends. The germline gives CDR1 SGDLS, CDR2 YYNGEE. The CDR3 has 15 residues. CDR3 protein: CASSATGSPNEKLFF. The CDR3 DNA sequence: TGTGCCAGCAGCGCAACAGGGTCCCCTAATGAAAAACTGTTTTTT.

The J gene is TRBJ2-7, the V gene TRBV9; unclear D gene. This CDR3 comprises 15 residues. Germline CDR1 SGDLS, CDR2 YYNGEE. V was pared by 0 bases and J by 3 bases, with 13 bases between. CDR3 nucleotides: TGTGCCAGCAGCGTAGTGACCCAGATAAACTACGAGCAGTACTTC. This translates into CASSVVTQINYEQYF. Combining the CDR3 with reference TRBV9 and TRBJ2-7 gives the whole variable domain DSGVTQTPKHLITATGQRVTLRCSPRSGDLSVYWYQQSLDQGLQFLIQYYNGEERAKGNILERFSAQQFPDLHSELNLSSLELGDSALYFCASSVVTQINYEQYFGPGTRLTVT.

The V gene is TRBV6-6, the J gene TRBJ1-2, with 8 bases that match TRBD1. The germline CDR1 and CDR2 sequences are MNHNY and SVGAGI (reference sequence). This CDR3 is 12 amino acids long. The V segment lost 6 bases and the J segment 7 bases; nucleotides outside the gene matches: 4. CDR3 sequence: CASSNRGVGYTF. CDR3 nucleotide sequence: TGTGCCAGCAGCAACAGGGGGGTTGGCTACACCTTC.

The chain is built from TRBV5-1 and TRBJ2-1; 15 bases map to TRBD2. The CDR3 is 16 residues long. Germline V gene lookup returns CDR1 SGHRS and CDR2 YFSETQ. J gave up 5 bases and V 5 bases, and 5 bases lay outside the gene matches. CDR3 sequence: CASRGRTSGRDNEQFF. As DNA, the CDR3 is TGCGCCAGCAGGGGGAGGACTAGCGGGAGGGACAATGAGCAGTTCTTC.

This sequence joins TRBV2 and TRBJ1-1; D not certain. The V and J ends lost 0 bases and 4 bases respectively, with 12 bases between them. Germline lookup yields CDR1 SNHLY and CDR2 FYNNEI. There are 15 residues in the CDR3. The CDR3, as DNA: TGTGCCAGCAGTGAAGCAGAAGGGCGGAGCACTGAAGCTTTCTTT. Residues: CASSEAEGRSTEAFF.

The chain uses TRBV15 and TRBJ2-7, with 8 nucleotides matching TRBD1. Trimming removed 5 bases from V and 3 bases from J; junction bases left unmatched: 3. The CDR3 length is 13 residues. The V gene's germline CDR1 is LNHNV and CDR2 YYDKDF (reference sequence). CDR3 sequence reads: CATSWGQDYEQYF. The CDR3 nucleotides are TGTGCCACCAGCTGGGGACAGGACTACGAGCAGTACTTC.

The chain links TRBV30 to TRBJ2-5; 9 bases fit TRBD1. CDR3 length equals 15 residues. V lost 1 base, J lost 5 bases, and 8 bases stayed unmatched. From germline, CDR1 is GTSNPN and CDR2 SVGIG (reference sequence). CDR3 coding DNA: TGTGCCTGGAGTGCCTGGACAGGGGTTAGGGAGACCCAGTACTTC. Protein: CAWSAWTGVRETQYF.

V gene TRBV10-3 combines with J gene TRBJ2-3; TRBD2 aligns across 15 bases. This CDR3 region has 20 residues. Germline V CDR1 and CDR2: ENHRY, SYGVKD. Losses at the gene ends were 7 bases for V and 0 bases for J; bases not matched to a gene: 14. CDR3 sequence: CAIKSGGLAGGSYSTDTQYF. In DNA, the CDR3 is TGTGCCATCAAGTCAGGAGGACTAGCGGGAGGGTCTTACAGCACAGATACGCAGTATTTT.

The rearrangement uses TRBV15 and TRBJ2-7, with a possible D match to TRBD2 (5 bases). The germline V and J ends were trimmed by 0 bases and 2 bases, with 14 bases remaining between them. Germline CDR1 and CDR2: LNHNV and YYDKDF (reference sequence). This CDR3 contains 16 residues. Here the CDR3 reads CATSRDRVSATYEQYF. The CDR3 DNA sequence: TGTGCCACCAGCAGAGATCGGGTTAGCGCAACCTACGAGCAGTACTTC.

The rearrangement links TRBV24-1 to TRBJ2-2, with 7 bases aligning to TRBD2. CDR1 is KGHDR and CDR2 is SFDVKD in the germline V gene. CDR3 length: 16 amino acids. The ends lost 6 bases at V and 2 bases at J; junction bases unmatched: 8. The CDR3 DNA sequence: TGTGCCACCAGTAAGGGAGGGGCAGTAAACACCGGGGAGCTGTTTTTT. It encodes CATSKGGAVNTGELFF.

The CDR3 loop is CASSGQPLGNTIYF. The CDR3 DNA is TGTGCCAGCTCCGGACAGCCTCTGGGAAACACCATATATTTT. The chain has TRBV18 and TRBJ1-3; D perhaps matches TRBD1 (6 bases). Per germline, CDR1 KGHSH and CDR2 LQKENI. The V end lost 6 bases, the J end lost 4 bases, and 13 bases lay between the germline ends. This CDR3 has 14 amino acids.

The chain is built from TRBV5-8 and TRBJ2-7; 8 bases line up with TRBD1. The germline V gene has CDR1 SGHTS and CDR2 YDEGEE. CDR3 length: 15 amino acids. V shed 4 bases, J shed 2 bases, and the junction held 8 bases outside the gene matches. The CDR3 here is CASSLRTGTAYEQYF. CDR3 nucleotides: TGTGCCAGCAGCCTAAGGACAGGGACTGCCTACGAGCAGTACTTC.

This sequence joins TRBV28 and TRBJ2-1; 9 bases are shared with TRBD2. The CDR3 covers 14 residues. The germline V gene encodes CDR1 MDHEN and CDR2 SYDVKM. V trimming: 1 base; J trimming: 7 bases; junction bases outside the gene matches: 2. In DNA, the CDR3 is TGTGCCAGCAGTTTATTAAGCGGGAGGAATGAGCAGTTCTTC. Amino acids: CASSLLSGRNEQFF.

The CDR3: CASSLTGTDSYEQYF. Written as DNA, the CDR3 is TGTGCCAGCAGCCTCACCGGGACAGACTCCTACGAGCAGTACTTC. The V gene is TRBV11-2, the J gene TRBJ2-7; 7 nucleotides align to TRBD1. Germline V CDR1 and CDR2: SGHAT, FQNNGV. The CDR3 spans 15 residues. V shed 5 bases and J 0 bases; nucleotides not matched to a gene: 7.

The rearrangement links TRBV11-3 to TRBJ2-7; D is unresolved. The germline V and J ends were trimmed by 3 bases and 4 bases, with 7 bases remaining between them. Germline assignment: CDR1 SGHNT and CDR2 YENEEA. The length of the CDR3 is 12 residues. The CDR3 sequence: CASSFRFYEQYF. DNA for the CDR3: TGTGCCAGCAGCTTCCGATTTTACGAGCAGTACTTC.

The rearrangement links TRBV6-2 or TRBV6-3 to TRBJ1-5; D perhaps matches TRBD1 (5 bases). Germline V gene data show CDR1 as MNHEY and CDR2 as SVGEGT. Trimming pared 4 bases from V and 4 bases from J, leaving 11 bases between. This CDR3 contains 14 residues. This chain's CDR3 is CASSWGTGNQPQHF. DNA of the CDR3: TGTGCCAGCAGTTGGGGGACCGGGAATCAGCCCCAGCATTTT.

The genes are TRBV6-4 and TRBJ2-2; maybe TRBD2 (6 bases). With 5 bases removed from V and 6 bases from J, the gap between germline ends came to 13 bases. CDR1 is MRHNA and CDR2 is SNTAGT in the germline V gene. The CDR3 runs to 14 residues. The CDR3 here is CASSSQGGSGELFF. CDR3 nucleotides: TGTGCCAGCAGTTCTCAGGGAGGTTCCGGGGAGCTGTTTTTT.